One sample yielded the 16 T cell receptor beta chains listed below, sequenced in a study of cytomegalovirus exposure and HLA in healthy donors. Produced via immunoSEQ multiplex PCR; TCRdb's table is partial and in-frame only. The sample comprises some 220,000 clones, just over 90% of which are singletons, and more than 0.85% rests with the top ten. Source material: PBMCs. The source is a woman aged 18-29 years in good health and CMV-seronegative.

The CDR3 spells CSVEQGVYYTF. The DNA of the CDR3 is TGCAGCGTTGAACAAGGGGTGTACTACACCTTC. The gene calls are TRBV29-1 and TRBJ1-2; maybe TRBD1 (5 bases). This CDR3 contains 11 residues. With 2 bases removed from V and 10 bases from J, the gap between germline ends came to 11 bases. The germline CDR1 and CDR2 sequences are SQVTM and ANQGSEA.

This clone was seen once. V usage is TRBV5-4 and J usage is TRBJ1-1; D might be TRBD1 (6 bases). V lost 9 bases and J 2 bases, leaving 14 bases between the germline ends. Per the germline V gene, CDR1 is SGHNT and CDR2 is YYREEE (reference sequence). CDR3 size: 13 residues. CDR3 in DNA: TGTGCCATCAACAGGGAGATTAACACTGAAGCTTTCTTT. It is translated as CAINREINTEAFF.

The V call is TRBV5-1, the J call TRBJ2-5; 7 bases agree with TRBD2. The ends lost 1 base at V and 1 base at J; junction bases unmatched: 1. The length of the CDR3 is 14 residues. Germline V gene lookup returns CDR1 SGHRS and CDR2 YFSETQ. CDR3 bases: TGCGCCAGCAGCTTGACTAGCGCCCAAGAGACCCAGTACTTC. It yields the protein CASSLTSAQETQYF.

The V gene is TRBV28, the J gene TRBJ2-7; TRBD1 matches at 7 bases. Per germline, CDR1 MDHEN and CDR2 SYDVKM. Unmatched junction bases numbered 17, after V lost 1 base and J lost 2 bases. The CDR3 length is 19 residues. CDR3: CASSLSRGPGQARAYEQYF. The CDR3 bases are TGTGCCAGCAGTTTATCACGTGGTCCCGGACAGGCTAGGGCCTACGAGCAGTACTTC.

There are a few counts of this clone. This chain links TRBV29-1 with TRBJ1-2; D unclear. Germline V gene sequence: CDR1 SQVTM, CDR2 ANQGSEA. The CDR3 is 16 amino acids. The V and J ends lost 1 base and 0 bases respectively, with 15 bases between them. The chain's CDR3 is CSVEGGAVNPNYGYTF. In nucleotides, the CDR3 is TGCAGCGTTGAAGGCGGCGCCGTTAATCCTAACTATGGCTACACCTTC.

The chain uses TRBV4-2 and TRBJ2-7; 8 nucleotides align to TRBD2. The V gene end was trimmed by 2 bases and the J gene end by 0 bases; junction bases not matched to a gene: 6. This CDR3 spans 16 amino acids. Per germline, CDR1 LGHNA and CDR2 YNFKEQ. The CDR3: CASSQWTSLSSYEQYF. CDR3 DNA sequence: TGTGCCAGCAGCCAATGGACTAGCCTGAGCTCCTACGAGCAGTACTTC.

The rearrangement uses TRBV4-1 and TRBJ1-1, with D unclear. The germline CDR1 and CDR2 sequences are MGHRA and YSYEKL. V was pared by 4 bases and J by 5 bases, with 14 bases between. This CDR3 spans 14 amino acids. The CDR3 region has the DNA TGCGCCAGCAGCCCTGGGGAGGGTACGACTGAAGCTTTCTTT. Amino acid sequence: CASSPGEGTTEAFF.

This clone has a handful of counts. This rearrangement joins TRBV6-1 to TRBJ1-5; a possible D gene is TRBD1 (6 bases). This CDR3 spans 18 amino acids. CDR1 and CDR2 from the germline V gene are MNHNS and SASEGT. Deletions cut 0 bases from V and 0 bases from J, with 15 bases between. The CDR3 DNA follows: TGTGCCAGCAGTGAAGCGAGCAGGGGCAAATATAGCAATCAGCCCCAGCATTTT. It yields the protein CASSEASRGKYSNQPQHF.

This chain connects TRBV5-1 to TRBJ1-1; D unresolved. The CDR3 totals 16 residues. CDR1 is SGHRS and CDR2 is YFSETQ in the germline V gene. V gave up 0 bases and J gave up 0 bases, with 12 bases separating them. Here the CDR3 DNA reads TGCGCCAGCAGCTTGGGCCGGCAGGCGATGAACACTGAAGCTTTCTTT. Encoded protein: CASSLGRQAMNTEAFF. The whole variable domain, remainder taken from reference TRBV5-1 and TRBJ1-1, is KAGVTQTPRYLIKTRGQQVTLSCSPISGHRSVSWYQQTPGQGLQFLFEYFSETQRNKGNFPGRFSGRQFSNSRSEMNVSTLELGDSALYLCASSLGRQAMNTEAFFGQGTRLTVV.

The rearrangement links TRBV5-4 to TRBJ1-2; no reliable D call. Trimming took 2 bases from V and 3 from J, leaving 11 bases between them. There are 14 residues in the CDR3. The germline CDR1 and CDR2 sequences are SGHNT and YYREEE (reference sequence). CDR3 DNA: TGTGCCAGCAGCTTTTATCTAAACCACTATGGCTACACCTTC. It yields the protein CASSFYLNHYGYTF.

V and J are TRBV2 and TRBJ1-1; D may be TRBD1 (6 bases). The CDR3 sequence is 14 residues long. Per germline, CDR1 SNHLY and CDR2 FYNNEI. The ends were cut back, 3 bases at V and 5 bases at J, with 13 bases in the middle. CDR3 coding DNA: TGTGCCAGCAGTGATGGTACAGGGAGAACTGAAGCTTTCTTT. Its translation: CASSDGTGRTEAFF.

The chain combines TRBV30 with TRBJ1-1, with D unclear. Trimming shortened V by 3 bases and J by 3 bases, and 8 bases separated the two germline ends. Germline V CDR1 and CDR2: GTSNPN, SVGIG (reference sequence). The CDR3 covers 12 residues. CDR3 amino acids: CAWSEGYTEAFF. The CDR3, as DNA: TGTGCCTGGAGCGAGGGATACACTGAAGCTTTCTTT.

This clone was picked up a small number of times. The rearrangement joins TRBV28 to TRBJ2-2; the match to TRBD2 covers 7 bases. The V and J ends lost 6 bases and 5 bases, in that order; junction bases with no gene match: 9. This CDR3 contains 15 residues. Germline lookup yields CDR1 MDHEN and CDR2 SYDVKM. CDR3 loop: CASSLYPGRTGELFF. Here the CDR3 DNA reads TGTGCCAGCAGCCTCTATCCCGGGAGGACCGGGGAGCTGTTTTTT.

DNA for the CDR3: TGTGCCAGCAGCTTGGGGACTAGCGGGTACGAGCAGTACTTC. As protein: CASSLGTSGYEQYF. V and J are TRBV5-4 and TRBJ2-7; 11 bases map to TRBD2. The CDR3 has 14 amino acids. After removal of 0 bases from V and 4 bases from J, the junction contained 0 bases not matched to a gene. Germline V lookup: CDR1 SGHNT, CDR2 YYREEE (reference sequence). Drawing the rest from reference TRBV5-4 and TRBJ2-7, the complete variable domain is ETGVTQSPTHLIKTRGQQVTLRCSSQSGHNTVSWYQQALGQGPQFIFQYYREEENGRGNFPPRFSGLQFPNYSSELNVNALELDDSALYLCASSLGTSGYEQYFGPGTRLTVT.

V gene TRBV30 combines with J gene TRBJ2-7, with 11 nucleotides matching TRBD1. This CDR3 is built from 13 residues. V lost 7 bases and J lost 4; bases outside the gene matches: 6. Germline V gene data show CDR1 as GTSNPN and CDR2 as SVGIG (reference sequence). CDR3 residues: CASLGDRGYEQYF. CDR3 bases: TGTGCCTCCCTCGGGGACAGGGGGTACGAGCAGTACTTC.

The chain employs TRBV7-9 and TRBJ1-2; 10 positions match TRBD1. V lost 1 base, J lost 6 bases, and 8 bases stayed unmatched. From germline, CDR1 is SEHNR and CDR2 FQNEAQ (reference sequence). The CDR3 is 16 residues long. The DNA for the CDR3 is TGTGCCAGCAGCTTAGGGCGGGACAGGGGAGTCAATGGCTACACCTTC. It is translated as CASSLGRDRGVNGYTF.